Following are 13 T cell receptor beta chains from one sample sequenced in a study of blood T cell repertoires in COVID-19. Profiling relied on immunoSEQ multiplex PCR, and the TCRdb table lists in-frame clones only, not all of them. In the table there are some 170,000 clones, 81% of which are singletons. Sequencing input: peripheral blood. Source of these receptors: a man aged 55 to 70 with active or convalescent COVID-19.

The rearrangement uses TRBV3-1 (or the pseudogene TRBV3-2) and TRBJ1-1; D remains ambiguous. With 4 bases removed from V and 1 base from J, the gap between germline ends came to 10 bases. Germline V lookup: CDR1 LGHDT, CDR2 YNNKEL (reference sequence). The CDR3 runs 14 residues. CDR3 nucleotides: TGTGCCAGCAGCCGCCAAGACTGGAACACTGAAGCTTTCTTT. Amino acids: CASSRQDWNTEAFF.

Many counts were recorded for this clone. J is TRBJ1-3 and V is TRBV5-4; 8 bases are a match to TRBD1. The CDR3 is 18 amino acids. The J segment lost 0 bases and the V segment lost 4 bases, leaving 12 bases of the junction unmatched. The germline V gene encodes CDR1 SGHNT and CDR2 YYREEE (reference sequence). In nucleotides, the CDR3 is TGTGCCAGCAGCGCCGGGACAGGCCCTATGCGCTCTGGAAACACCATATATTTT. Protein sequence: CASSAGTGPMRSGNTIYF.

The genes are TRBV18 and TRBJ2-6; D possibly corresponds to TRBD2 (7 bases). Germline assignment: CDR1 KGHSH and CDR2 LQKENI. Deletions cut 0 bases from V and 2 bases from J, with 20 bases between. CDR3 length equals 20 residues. The CDR3 region has the DNA TGTGCCAGCTCACCACCGTCGGGTACGGGGGGCCCGGCTGGGGCCAACGTCCTGACTTTC. Translated, it gives CASSPPSGTGGPAGANVLTF.

The chain uses TRBV28 and TRBJ1-2; 9 nucleotides agree with TRBD1. Germline-derived CDR1 and CDR2 are MDHEN and SYDVKM. This CDR3 has 12 residues. The junction had 2 bases not matched to a gene; V was cut back by 6 bases and J by 6 bases. The CDR3 DNA is TGTGCCAGCAGGGGACAGGGTGATGGCTACACCTTC. Amino acids: CASRGQGDGYTF.

This chain connects TRBV12-3 or TRBV12-4 to TRBJ1-1, with 8 nucleotides matching TRBD1. This CDR3 region has 13 residues. V was pared by 6 bases and J by 1 base, with 1 base of the junction left unmatched. The CDR3 DNA reads TGTGCCAGCAGGGACAGGGCGAACACTGAAGCTTTCTTT. It translates to CASRDRANTEAFF.

This clone was detected only a few times. The J gene is TRBJ2-7, the V gene TRBV20-1; possible D gene TRBD1, 6 bases. CDR3 length: 14 residues. Germline CDR1 and CDR2: DFQATT and SNEGSKA (reference sequence). Trimming shortened V by 3 bases and J by 0 bases, and 12 bases separated the two germline ends. The DNA for the CDR3 is TGCAGTGCTAGTAGGGACACTCACTCCTACGAGCAGTACTTC. Protein: CSASRDTHSYEQYF.

The chain is built from TRBV10-3 and TRBJ1-6; 9 bases fit TRBD1. Germline V gene lookup returns CDR1 ENHRY and CDR2 SYGVKD. This CDR3 region has 13 residues. V lost 5 bases, J lost 12 bases, and 5 bases stayed unmatched. CDR3 sequence reads: CAISPRDREPLHF. The CDR3 DNA reads as TGTGCCATCAGTCCCCGGGACAGGGAACCCCTCCACTTT.

This clone was found a few times. J is TRBJ2-7 and V is TRBV3-1 (or the pseudogene TRBV3-2), with a tentative D call TRBD1 (6 bases). There are 16 residues in the CDR3. V lost 1 base and J lost 0, with 13 bases in between. Germline CDR1 and CDR2: LGHDT and YNNKEL (reference sequence). CDR3 DNA sequence: TGTGCCAGCAGCCAAGTGCCAGGGGAACTCTCCTACGAGCAGTACTTC. Its protein product is CASSQVPGELSYEQYF.

V is TRBV4-1 and J is TRBJ2-2, with TRBD1 as a possible D gene (7 bases). CDR1 is MGHRA, CDR2 YSYEKL, per germline. The CDR3 is 16 amino acids. The V end was cut by 0 bases, the J end by 3 bases, with 11 bases between. The CDR3 loop is CASSQDTGDYTGELFF. In nucleotides, the CDR3 is TGCGCCAGCAGCCAAGATACAGGGGACTACACCGGGGAGCTGTTTTTT.

This rearrangement joins TRBV9 to TRBJ2-3; TRBD2 matches at 9 bases. Germline V gene sequence: CDR1 SGDLS, CDR2 YYNGEE. Trimming removed 0 bases from V and 2 bases from J; junction bases left unmatched: 4. The CDR3 consists of 16 residues. The CDR3 coding sequence is TGTGCCAGCAGCGTAGGGGCTAGCGGGACCACAGATACGCAGTATTTT. It yields the protein CASSVGASGTTDTQYF.

The chain joins TRBV2 to TRBJ1-4, with D tentatively TRBD1 (5 bases). V was shortened by 7 bases and J by 3 bases, with 18 bases between the two germline ends. The V gene's germline CDR1 is SNHLY and CDR2 FYNNEI. The CDR3 sequence is 16 residues long. This CDR3 is CASNALDSVANEKLFF. Written as DNA, the CDR3 is TGTGCCAGCAACGCCCTTGACAGCGTAGCTAATGAAAAACTGTTTTTT.

The gene calls are TRBV28 and TRBJ1-3, with D unresolved. The V gene's germline CDR1 is MDHEN and CDR2 SYDVKM. Trimming cost V 4 bases and J 0 bases, with 10 bases left between them. The CDR3 runs 15 residues. CDR3 loop: CASSSSPSSGNTIYF. CDR3 DNA sequence: TGTGCCAGCAGTTCATCCCCTAGCTCTGGAAACACCATATATTTT. The full variable domain, with the rest looked up from reference TRBV28 and TRBJ1-3, is DVKVTQSSRYLVKRTGEKVFLECVQDMDHENMFWYRQDPGLGLRLIYFSYDVKMKEKGDIPEGYSVSREKKERFSLILESASTNQTSMYLCASSSSPSSGNTIYFGEGSWLTVV.

This clone has a single count. V usage is TRBV11-1 and J usage is TRBJ2-5, with TRBD1 matching over 8 bases. The CDR3 is 14 amino acids. Per germline, CDR1 SGHAT and CDR2 FQDESV (reference sequence). J was trimmed by 5 bases and V by 5 bases; bases with no gene match: 7. The CDR3: CASSPDRGPETQYF. The CDR3 coding sequence is TGTGCCAGCAGCCCAGACAGGGGCCCCGAGACCCAGTACTTC.